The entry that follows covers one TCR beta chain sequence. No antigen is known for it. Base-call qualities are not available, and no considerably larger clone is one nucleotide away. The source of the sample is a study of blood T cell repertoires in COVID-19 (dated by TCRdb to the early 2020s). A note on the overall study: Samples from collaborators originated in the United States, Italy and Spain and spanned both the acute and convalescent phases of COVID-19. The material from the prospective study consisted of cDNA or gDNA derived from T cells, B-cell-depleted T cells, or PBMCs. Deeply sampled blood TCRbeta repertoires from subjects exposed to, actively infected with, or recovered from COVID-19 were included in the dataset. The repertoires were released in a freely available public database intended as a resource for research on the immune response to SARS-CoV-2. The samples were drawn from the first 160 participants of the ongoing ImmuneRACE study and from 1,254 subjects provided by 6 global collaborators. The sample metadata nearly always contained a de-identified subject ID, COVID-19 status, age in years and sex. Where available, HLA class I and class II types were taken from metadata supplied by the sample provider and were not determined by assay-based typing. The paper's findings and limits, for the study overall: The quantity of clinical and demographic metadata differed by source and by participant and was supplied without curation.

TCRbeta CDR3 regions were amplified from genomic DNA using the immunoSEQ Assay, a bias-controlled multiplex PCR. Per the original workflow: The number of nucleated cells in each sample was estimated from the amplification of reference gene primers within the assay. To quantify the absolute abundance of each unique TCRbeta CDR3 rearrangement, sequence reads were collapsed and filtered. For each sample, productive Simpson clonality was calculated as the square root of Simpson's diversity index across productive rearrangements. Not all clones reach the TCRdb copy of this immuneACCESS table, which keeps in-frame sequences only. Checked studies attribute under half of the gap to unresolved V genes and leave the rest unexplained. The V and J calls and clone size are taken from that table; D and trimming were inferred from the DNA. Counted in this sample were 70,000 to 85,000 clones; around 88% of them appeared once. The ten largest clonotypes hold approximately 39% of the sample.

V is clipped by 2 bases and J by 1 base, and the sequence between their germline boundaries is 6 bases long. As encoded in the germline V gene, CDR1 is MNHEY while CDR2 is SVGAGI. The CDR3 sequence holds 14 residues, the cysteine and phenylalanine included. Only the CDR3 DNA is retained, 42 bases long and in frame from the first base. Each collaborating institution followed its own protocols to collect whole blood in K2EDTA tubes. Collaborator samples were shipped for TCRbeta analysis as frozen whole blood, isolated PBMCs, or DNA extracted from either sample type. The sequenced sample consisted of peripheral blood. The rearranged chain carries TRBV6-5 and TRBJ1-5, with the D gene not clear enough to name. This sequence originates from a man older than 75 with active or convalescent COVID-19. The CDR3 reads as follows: CASSYERSNQPQHF. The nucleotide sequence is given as TGTGCCAGCAGTTACGAACGGAGCAATCAGCCCCAGCATTTT.